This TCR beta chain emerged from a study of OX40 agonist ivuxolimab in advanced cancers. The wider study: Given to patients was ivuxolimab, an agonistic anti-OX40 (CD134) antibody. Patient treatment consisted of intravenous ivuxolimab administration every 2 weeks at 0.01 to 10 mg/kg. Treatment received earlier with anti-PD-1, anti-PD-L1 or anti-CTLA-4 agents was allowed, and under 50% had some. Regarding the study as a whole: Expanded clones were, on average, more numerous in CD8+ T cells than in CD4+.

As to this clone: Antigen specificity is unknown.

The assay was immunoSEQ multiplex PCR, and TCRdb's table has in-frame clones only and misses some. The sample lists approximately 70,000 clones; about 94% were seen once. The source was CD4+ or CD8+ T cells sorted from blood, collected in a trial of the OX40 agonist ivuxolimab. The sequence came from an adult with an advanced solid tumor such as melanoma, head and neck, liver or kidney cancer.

CDR3 in amino acids: CASSYQGGYEQFF. CDR3 DNA sequence: TGTGCCAGCAGTTACCAGGGGGGGTATGAGCAGTTCTTC. J is TRBJ2-1 and V is TRBV6-6; D is tentatively TRBD1 or TRBD2 (7 bases each). CDR1 MNHNY and CDR2 SVGAGI come from the germline V gene (reference sequence). Between the trimmed V and J ends, which lost 2 bases and 8 bases, there was a span of 10 bases. The CDR3 length is 13 residues.